What follows are 28 T cell receptor beta chains derived from one specimen sequenced in a study of blood T cell repertoires in COVID-19. Here immunoSEQ multiplex PCR was the method, and the copy in TCRdb shows in-frame clones only, minus some. The sample consists of about 98,000 clones, 82% of them appearing once. The sequencing sample was made of peripheral blood. The receptors originated from a man aged 65 to 85 with active or convalescent COVID-19.

The chain combines TRBV5-1 with TRBJ2-3, with 9 bases lining up with TRBD2. The CDR3 is 15 residues long. V trimming: 7 bases; J trimming: 0 bases; junction bases outside the gene matches: 6. Looked up from germline, CDR1 is SGHRS and CDR2 is YFSETQ. CDR3 residues: CASGPSGVSTDTQYF. The CDR3 DNA reads as TGCGCCAGCGGGCCTAGCGGGGTGAGCACAGATACGCAGTATTTT.

The chain's CDR3 is CASGDPGAGANVLTF. CDR3 DNA sequence: TGTGCCAGCGGAGATCCAGGGGCTGGGGCCAACGTCCTGACTTTC. The chain combines TRBV28 with TRBJ2-6; D possibly corresponds to TRBD1 (6 bases). V was clipped by 8 bases and J by 2 bases, with 13 bases between them. CDR1 MDHEN and CDR2 SYDVKM come from the germline V gene. There are 15 residues in the CDR3.

V usage is TRBV9 and J usage is TRBJ1-2, with TRBD1 as a possible D gene (6 bases). This CDR3 comprises 17 residues. Germline V lookup: CDR1 SGDLS, CDR2 YYNGEE. V was shortened by 0 bases and J by 8 bases, with 23 bases between the two germline ends. Written as DNA, the CDR3 is TGTGCCAGCAGCGTAGCCCCTGGGACACGGCTGGGAGGGGGCTACACCTTC. This codes for CASSVAPGTRLGGGYTF.

The chain employs TRBV15 and TRBJ1-5; the D is unclear. V was cut by 0 bases and J by 0 bases, with 6 bases left in between. The CDR3 length is 15 residues. Germline V gives CDR1 LNHNV, CDR2 YYDKDF (reference sequence). This CDR3 is CATSRDPYSNQPQHF. The CDR3 coding sequence is TGTGCCACCAGCAGAGATCCGTATAGCAATCAGCCCCAGCATTTT.

J is TRBJ1-1 and V is TRBV7-9, with D uncertain. Trimming took off 1 base at V and 1 base at J, with 7 bases between the two ends. The length of the CDR3 is 14 residues. The V gene's germline CDR1 is SEHNR and CDR2 FQNEAQ (reference sequence). The CDR3, as DNA: TGTGCCAGCAGCTTAGTGGGCAGGAACACTGAAGCTTTCTTT. Translation: CASSLVGRNTEAFF.

The chain is built from TRBV7-3 and TRBJ2-3, with D unclear. This CDR3 contains 13 residues. The V and J ends lost 5 bases and 6 bases respectively, with 12 bases between them. Germline V gene lookup returns CDR1 SGHTA and CDR2 FQGTGA. Written as DNA, the CDR3 is TGTGCCAGCAGCCCCTCGTCTAGGGATACGCAGTATTTT. Translation: CASSPSSRDTQYF.

This clone was detected only once. The V gene is TRBV4-2, the J gene TRBJ2-5, with D possibly matching TRBD1 (8 bases). Trimming pared 1 base from V and 9 bases from J, leaving 24 bases between. Germline V gives CDR1 LGHNA, CDR2 YNFKEQ. The CDR3 spans 17 residues. The DNA for the CDR3 is TGTGCCAGCAGCCAAGGGTCTTTTATCAGGGGGCGGGAGTCCCAGTACTTC. It specifies CASSQGSFIRGRESQYF.

This chain links TRBV5-4 with TRBJ1-4; possible D gene TRBD1, 6 bases. Germline V lookup: CDR1 SGHNT, CDR2 YYREEE (reference sequence). CDR3 size: 14 residues. Trimming stripped 0 bases from V and 8 bases from J, with 11 bases between. The CDR3 bases are TGTGCCAGCAGCTTGGCAGGGGTTAACGAAAAACTGTTTTTT. It yields the protein CASSLAGVNEKLFF.

This clone was observed a single time. This rearrangement joins TRBV24-1 to TRBJ2-2, with 8 bases fitting TRBD1. The CDR3 spans 16 residues. In germline, CDR1 is KGHDR, CDR2 SFDVKD. V dropped 3 bases and J dropped 7; count of bases not matched to a gene: 9. The CDR3 region has the DNA TGTGCCACCAGTGATACCGGGACAGGTTCGGTCGGGGAGCTGTTTTTT. Protein: CATSDTGTGSVGELFF.

The CDR3 DNA sequence: TGTGCCAGCAGGTATACAGGGATGGGGGAGCAGTACTTC. Translation: CASRYTGMGEQYF. The chain carries TRBV6-5 and TRBJ2-7, with a weak D call TRBD1 (6 bases). V lost 6 bases, J lost 7 bases, and 16 bases lay in between. The CDR3 has 13 residues. Per germline, CDR1 MNHEY and CDR2 SVGAGI.

The chain employs TRBV10-2 and TRBJ1-1; 9 nucleotides agree with TRBD1. The CDR3 has 14 residues. The junction had 9 bases not matched to a gene; V was cut back by 4 bases and J by 9 bases. Per the germline V gene, CDR1 is WSHSY and CDR2 is SAAADI. CDR3 sequence: CASSGGDRGFQAFF. DNA of the CDR3: TGCGCCAGCAGTGGAGGAGACAGGGGGTTTCAAGCTTTCTTT.

This chain uses TRBV6-5 with TRBJ1-2; D perhaps matches TRBD1 (6 bases). The CDR3 spans 14 residues. Germline-derived CDR1 and CDR2 are MNHEY and SVGAGI. Trimming removed 0 bases at V and 2 bases at J, with 7 bases between. In nucleotides, the CDR3 is TGTGCCAGCAGTTACTCTGGACAGAACTATGGCTACACCTTC. The encoded protein is CASSYSGQNYGYTF.

This chain joins TRBV7-3 and TRBJ2-5; weak D call: TRBD2 (5 bases). Germline-derived CDR1 and CDR2 are SGHTA and FQGTGA. Between the trimmed V and J ends, which lost 1 base and 4 bases, there was a span of 7 bases. The CDR3 length is 13 residues. The CDR3 sequence: CASSLNAGETQYF. CDR3 coding DNA: TGTGCCAGCAGCTTAAATGCGGGAGAGACCCAGTACTTC.

The chain recombines TRBV12-3 or TRBV12-4 with TRBJ2-3; D is unresolved. This CDR3 has 13 amino acids. With 6 bases removed from V and 0 bases from J, the gap between germline ends came to 7 bases. The CDR3 DNA follows: TGTGCCAGCAGATCTTATAGCACAGATACGCAGTATTTT. Amino acids: CASRSYSTDTQYF.

This chain connects TRBV19 to TRBJ1-1; D is possibly TRBD1 (6 bases). The length of the CDR3 is 14 residues. Germline CDR1 LNHDA, CDR2 SQIVND (reference sequence). V lost 6 bases and J 5 bases, leaving 16 bases between the germline ends. The CDR3 nucleotides read TGTGCCAGTAGCACCGACAGGTCGGGAACTGAAGCTTTCTTT. Amino acid sequence: CASSTDRSGTEAFF.

This clone was detected only a few times. This chain links TRBV29-1 with TRBJ2-2; 7 bases map to TRBD2. This CDR3 has 14 amino acids. With V trimmed by 6 bases and J by 6 bases, 10 bases remained unmatched. CDR1 and CDR2 (germline): SQVTM, ANQGSEA. CDR3 loop: CSVGTGTNSGELFF. The CDR3 region has the DNA TGCAGCGTGGGGACCGGGACTAATTCCGGGGAGCTGTTTTTT.

The V call is TRBV9, the J call TRBJ2-5; D not certain. Trimming stripped 3 bases from V and 5 bases from J, with 11 bases between. Germline assignment: CDR1 SGDLS and CDR2 YYNGEE. The CDR3 is made up of 13 amino acids. In DNA form, the CDR3 reads TGTGCCAGCAGCGCTTCTGCCGGGGAGACCCAGTACTTC. As protein: CASSASAGETQYF.

This clone has a single count. This chain joins TRBV30 and TRBJ2-7; 7 positions match TRBD1. The CDR3 covers 14 residues. J gave up 0 bases and V 6 bases, and 8 bases lay outside the gene matches. Germline V CDR1 and CDR2: GTSNPN, SVGIG (reference sequence). The CDR3 spells CACKNRTGSYEQYF. CDR3 DNA: TGTGCCTGCAAGAACCGGACAGGCTCCTACGAGCAGTACTTC.

V gene TRBV7-9 combines with J gene TRBJ2-1; 7 bases agree with TRBD1. With V trimmed by 4 bases and J by 7 bases, 4 bases remained unmatched. This CDR3 is 13 amino acids long. Germline assignment: CDR1 SEHNR and CDR2 FQNEAQ (reference sequence). In nucleotides, the CDR3 is TGTGCCAGCAGCTGGAACAGGGGAAATGAGCAGTTCTTC. It is translated as CASSWNRGNEQFF.

This clone was seen once. The chain employs TRBV6-1 and TRBJ2-1; D call uncertain. Trimming shortened V by 4 bases and J by 6 bases, and 19 bases separated the two germline ends. CDR3 length: 16 residues. Germline V gives CDR1 MNHNS, CDR2 SASEGT. CDR3 sequence: CASSVNRVQLSNEQFF. CDR3 bases: TGTGCCAGCAGTGTCAACCGGGTCCAGCTATCCAATGAGCAGTTCTTC.

The chain has TRBV4-3 and TRBJ1-2; D is undetermined. V was trimmed by 0 bases and J by 8 bases, leaving 10 bases between them. The CDR3 extends over 13 amino acids. Germline V gene sequence: CDR1 LGHNA, CDR2 YSLEER. The CDR3 sequence is CASSQDRQIGYTF. In nucleotides, the CDR3 is TGCGCCAGCAGCCAAGACAGGCAGATCGGCTACACCTTC.

The CDR3: CASSPRPGQGGTEAFF. In DNA, the CDR3 is TGTGCCAGCAGCCCCCGGCCGGGACAGGGCGGCACTGAAGCTTTCTTT. The chain couples TRBV7-9 to TRBJ1-1, with 9 bases identical to TRBD1. V dropped 5 bases and J dropped 4; count of bases not matched to a gene: 11. Germline V CDR1 and CDR2: SEHNR, FQNEAQ (reference sequence). The CDR3 length is 16 residues.

The chain couples TRBV6-5 to TRBJ1-5; 7 nucleotides match TRBD1. The V gene end was trimmed by 2 bases and the J gene end by 6 bases; junction bases not matched to a gene: 4. Germline values: CDR1 MNHEY, CDR2 SVGAGI. CDR3 length equals 14 residues. The CDR3 DNA is TGTGCCAGCAGTTACGGACAGGTGGGTCAGCCCCAGCATTTT. Its translation is CASSYGQVGQPQHF.

V and J are TRBV18 and TRBJ2-2; D gene uncertain. Germline CDR1 and CDR2: KGHSH and LQKENI. The CDR3 is 14 residues long. The ends were cut back, 3 bases at V and 0 bases at J, with 5 bases in the middle. The CDR3 here is CASSPLTNTGELFF. For the CDR3, the DNA is TGTGCCAGCTCACCCCTAACGAACACCGGGGAGCTGTTTTTT.

In this sample, this clone turned up a few times. This chain uses TRBV7-2 with TRBJ1-1, with D hard to call. Germline V gene data show CDR1 as SGHTA and CDR2 as FQGNSA. CDR3 size: 14 residues. Trimming removed 1 base at V and 3 bases at J, with 9 bases between. DNA for the CDR3: TGTGCCAGCAGCTTAGTGGGCAGCTACACTGAAGCTTTCTTT. Its translation is CASSLVGSYTEAFF.

CDR3 DNA sequence: TGTGCCAGCAGCTTAGTCGGGGTGAGCTCCTACGAGCAGTACTTC. This encodes CASSLVGVSSYEQYF. The rearrangement joins TRBV11-3 to TRBJ2-7; D possibly corresponds to TRBD2 (5 bases). Trimming stripped 1 base from V and 0 bases from J, with 10 bases between. Germline V gene sequence: CDR1 SGHNT, CDR2 YENEEA. CDR3 size: 15 residues. Filled out from reference TRBV11-3 and TRBJ2-7, the complete variable domain reads EAGVVQSPRYKIIEKKQPVAFWCNPISGHNTLYWYLQNLGQGPELLIRYENEEAVDDSQLPKDRFSAERLKGVDSTLKIQPAELGDSAVYLCASSLVGVSSYEQYFGPGTRLTVT.

This sequence joins TRBV5-1 and TRBJ2-5; tentative D call: TRBD1 (6 bases). CDR1 is SGHRS, CDR2 YFSETQ, per germline. Trimming took 5 bases from V and 3 from J, leaving 14 bases between them. The CDR3 sequence is 14 residues long. In DNA form, the CDR3 reads TGCGCCAGCAGGGTCGGACAGAGCGAAGAGACCCAGTACTTC. Translation gives CASRVGQSEETQYF.

The chain uses TRBV2 and TRBJ1-6; 8 nucleotides match TRBD1. After removal of 9 bases from V and 8 bases from J, the junction contained 12 bases not matched to a gene. CDR3 length: 15 amino acids. CDR1 and CDR2 from the germline V gene are SNHLY and FYNNEI. The CDR3 sequence is CASDRGGYSDSPLHF. CDR3 in DNA: TGTGCCAGTGACAGGGGAGGATATAGTGATTCACCCCTCCACTTT.